The 19 T cell receptor beta chains in this list originate from one sample, sequenced in a study. TCRdb analysed the RT-PCR reads with MiXCR anew, one entry per CDR3 protein. The table includes approximately 6,000 distinct CDR3 sequences, 91% detected once. The sample taken for sequencing was memory CD4+ T cells from blood. The receptors derive from a female donor in good health, serving as a healthy control.

To note about this clonotype: Within a library made for alpha chains, this beta chain is off target, and its count is uninformative. This sequence joins TRBV7-2 and TRBJ2-7, with D unresolved. CDR3 length: 11 residues. The germline V gene has CDR1 SGHTA and CDR2 FQGNSA. Trimming took 5 bases from V and 0 from J, leaving 2 bases between them. The CDR3 is CASSLSYEQYF. As DNA, the CDR3 is TGTGCCAGCAGCCTCTCCTACGAGCAGTACTTC.

Regarding this clonotype: For a library built for alpha chains, this beta chain is a stray read; little rests on its size. The rearrangement uses TRBV13 and TRBJ2-1; perhaps TRBD2 as D (6 bases). V was cut by 3 bases and J by 2 bases, with 8 bases left in between. The CDR3 sequence is 14 residues long. Germline V gives CDR1 PRHDT, CDR2 FYEKMQ (reference sequence). CDR3 residues: CASSLEGPYNEQFF. CDR3 nucleotide sequence: TGTGCCAGCAGCTTGGAGGGGCCCTACAATGAGCAGTTCTTC.

This clonotype appeared once. Found in a library prepared for alpha chains, this beta chain is an off-target read, and its abundance has little meaning. The V gene is TRBV5-1, the J gene TRBJ2-1; maybe TRBD1 (6 bases). CDR3 length equals 14 residues. CDR1 and CDR2 from the germline V gene are SGHRS and YFSETQ. Trimming shortened V by 5 bases and J by 3 bases, and 12 bases separated the two germline ends. CDR3 in DNA: TGCGCCAGCAGTGAGCGGACAGACTACAATGAGCAGTTCTTC. Protein sequence: CASSERTDYNEQFF.

Of note for this clonotype: Found in a library prepared for alpha chains, this beta chain is an off-target read, and its abundance has little meaning. V and J are TRBV5-1 and TRBJ2-5; no clear D. V dropped 0 bases and J dropped 3 bases, with 9 bases sitting between them. Germline V gene sequence: CDR1 SGHRS, CDR2 YFSETQ. This CDR3 contains 14 residues. CDR3 region: CASSLATYEETQYF. CDR3 DNA sequence: TGCGCCAGCAGCTTGGCGACCTACGAAGAGACCCAGTACTTC. The complete variable domain, with remaining parts taken from reference TRBV5-1 and TRBJ2-5, reads KAGVTQTPRYLIKTRGQQVTLSCSPISGHRSVSWYQQTPGQGLQFLFEYFSETQRNKGNFPGRFSGRQFSNSRSEMNVSTLELGDSALYLCASSLATYEETQYFGPGTRLLVL.

Remarks on this clonotype: This beta chain is a stray read from a library made for alpha chains; its abundance is not meaningful. The J gene is TRBJ1-1, the V gene TRBV7-8; possibly TRBD1 for D (6 bases). The CDR3 loop spans 16 amino acids. V lost 4 bases to trimming and J lost 3 bases, with 18 bases between them. Germline CDR1 is SGHVS and CDR2 is FQNEAQ. CDR3 sequence (DNA): TGTGCCAGCAGCTCCCGGGGGGGCCCACAGTACACTGAAGCTTTCTTT. Protein product: CASSSRGGPQYTEAFF. Combining the CDR3 with reference TRBV7-8 and TRBJ1-1 gives the whole variable domain GAGVSQSPRYKVAKRGQDVALRCDPISGHVSLFWYQQALGQGPEFLTYFQNEAQLDKSGLPSDRFFAERPEGSVSTLKIQRTQQEDSAVYLCASSSRGGPQYTEAFFGQGTRLTVV.

For this clonotype: For a library built for alpha chains, this beta chain is a stray read; little rests on its size. The V call is TRBV20-1, the J call TRBJ1-5; D not certain. This CDR3 is built from 15 residues. V shed 3 bases and J shed 2 bases, with 14 bases lying between them. Germline CDR1 DFQATT, CDR2 SNEGSKA (reference sequence). The CDR3 here is CSASFLGVGNQPQHF. The CDR3 bases are TGCAGTGCTAGCTTTCTTGGGGTGGGCAATCAGCCCCAGCATTTT.

As to this clonotype: This beta chain is a stray read from a library made for alpha chains; its abundance is not meaningful. This chain connects TRBV29-1 to TRBJ2-5; D perhaps matches TRBD2 (6 bases). The CDR3 loop spans 14 amino acids. V shed 7 bases and J shed 2 bases, with 17 bases lying between them. Germline V gene lookup returns CDR1 SQVTM and CDR2 ANQGSEA. The CDR3 spells CSGSTKGTQETQYF. The CDR3, as DNA: TGCAGCGGATCTACTAAGGGGACTCAAGAGACCCAGTACTTC.

In the case of this clonotype: Little can be read into the size of this beta chain, an off-target read in a library designed for alpha chains. The J gene is TRBJ2-1, the V gene TRBV5-6, with 10 bases matching TRBD1. CDR3 length: 14 residues. In germline, CDR1 is SGHDT, CDR2 YYEEEE. V shed 4 bases and J 8 bases; nucleotides not matched to a gene: 6. CDR3 region: CASSRGQGWDEQFF. CDR3 nucleotide sequence: TGTGCCAGCAGCAGGGGACAGGGGTGGGATGAGCAGTTCTTC.

Note on this clonotype: Because the library targeted alpha chains, this beta chain is an off-target read whose size means little. The chain combines TRBV20-1 with TRBJ2-5, with TRBD2 matching 12 bases. V lost 6 bases and J lost 6; bases outside the gene matches: 14. From germline, CDR1 is DFQATT and CDR2 SNEGSKA (reference sequence). The CDR3 runs to 16 residues. CDR3 DNA: TGCAGTGCGACCAGAATCTTACTAGCGGGAGGAAAGACCCAGTACTTC. Translated: CSATRILLAGGKTQYF.

Details on this clonotype: This beta chain came through as a stray read in a library set up for alpha chains, and its size says little. The chain couples TRBV18 to TRBJ1-2, with TRBD1 matching over 9 bases. This CDR3 is 15 amino acids long. V gave up 3 bases and J gave up 4 bases; unmatched junction bases: 6. Germline values: CDR1 KGHSH, CDR2 LQKENI. CDR3 protein: CASSPGTGTFYGYTF. CDR3 coding DNA: TGTGCCAGCTCACCCGGGACAGGGACTTTCTATGGCTACACCTTC. Full variable domain (missing parts from reference TRBV18 and TRBJ1-2): NAGVMQNPRHLVRRRGQEARLRCSPMKGHSHVYWYRQLPEEGLKFMVYLQKENIIDESGMPKERFSAEFPKEGPSILRIQQVVRGDSAAYFCASSPGTGTFYGYTFGSGTRLTVV.

As concerns this clonotype: This beta chain was picked up by a library intended for alpha chains and is off target, so its count carries little meaning. The V gene is TRBV3-1, the J gene TRBJ1-1; D is unclear. Germline assignment: CDR1 LGHDT and CDR2 YNNKEL (reference sequence). The germline V and J ends were trimmed by 4 bases and 7 bases, with 13 bases remaining between them. This CDR3 is 13 amino acids long. The CDR3: CASSPDRFGEAFF. For the CDR3, the DNA is TGTGCCAGCAGCCCGGACCGGTTTGGTGAAGCTTTCTTT.

In the case of this clonotype: This beta chain lies outside the target of a library built for alpha chains; its clone size means little. V is TRBV5-1 and J is TRBJ2-5; D gene unclear. V was trimmed by 0 bases and J by 4 bases, leaving 16 bases between them. The length of the CDR3 is 16 residues. Germline assignment: CDR1 SGHRS and CDR2 YFSETQ. Written as DNA, the CDR3 is TGCGCCAGCAGCTTGGAATTGGCCCCAGGAGCAGAGACCCAGTACTTC. It yields the protein CASSLELAPGAETQYF.

As to this clonotype: Within a library made for alpha chains, this beta chain is off target, and its count is uninformative. This chain connects TRBV25-1 to TRBJ1-6, with 11 bases that match TRBD1. The V and J ends lost 3 bases and 9 bases, in that order; junction bases with no gene match: 1. The CDR3 is made up of 14 amino acids. In germline, CDR1 is MGHDK, CDR2 SYGVNS. The CDR3: CASSDGTGGSPLHF. As DNA, the CDR3 is TGTGCCAGCAGTGACGGGACAGGGGGTTCACCCCTCCACTTT. Together with reference TRBV25-1 and TRBJ1-6, the CDR3 gives the full variable domain: EADIYQTPRYLVIGTGKKITLECSQTMGHDKMYWYQQDPGMELHLIHYSYGVNSTEKGDLSSESTVSRIRTEHFPLTLESARPSHTSQYLCASSDGTGGSPLHFGNGTRLTVT.

With respect to this clonotype: This beta chain was picked up by a library intended for alpha chains and is off target, so its count carries little meaning. The chain employs TRBV7-3 and TRBJ2-3, with 8 bases fitting TRBD1. V lost 4 bases to trimming and J lost 1 base; unmatched junction nucleotides: 4. Germline V CDR1 and CDR2: SGHTA, FQGTGA. This CDR3 contains 15 residues. The chain's CDR3 is CASSSTGQGTDTQYF. The CDR3 coding sequence is TGTGCCAGCAGCTCCACGGGACAGGGCACAGATACGCAGTATTTT. Variable domain in full (rest from reference TRBV7-3 and TRBJ2-3): GAGVSQTPSNKVTEKGKYVELRCDPISGHTALYWYRQSLGQGPEFLIYFQGTGAADDSGLPNDRFFAVRPEGSVSTLKIQRTERGDSAVYLCASSSTGQGTDTQYFGPGTRLTVL.

About this clonotype itself: Within a library made for alpha chains, this beta chain is off target, and its count is uninformative. The rearrangement joins TRBV4-3 to TRBJ1-2, with D perhaps TRBD1 (5 bases). Trimming removed 1 base from V and 3 bases from J, with 9 bases in between. Germline CDR1 is LGHNA and CDR2 is YSLEER. This CDR3 spans 14 amino acids. The DNA for the CDR3 is TGCGCCAGCAGCCAAGGGAGACAGCACTATGGCTACACCTTC. This translates into CASSQGRQHYGYTF.

Note on this clonotype: This beta chain was picked up by a library intended for alpha chains and is off target, so its count carries little meaning. The V and J genes are TRBV20-1 and TRBJ1-5; D gene uncertain. The CDR3 sequence is 13 residues long. Germline loops: CDR1 DFQATT, CDR2 SNEGSKA (reference sequence). The V and J ends lost 1 base and 13 bases respectively, with 17 bases between them. CDR3 residues: CSARAGQLFSQHF. The CDR3 nucleotides read TGCAGTGCTAGAGCGGGTCAGTTATTTTCTCAGCATTTT.

With regard to this clonotype: This beta chain lies outside the target of a library built for alpha chains; its clone size means little. J is TRBJ2-7 and V is TRBV29-1, with TRBD2 as a possible D gene (5 bases). Trimming took 4 bases from V and 7 from J, leaving 8 bases between them. The CDR3 runs 10 residues. Germline-derived CDR1 and CDR2 are SQVTM and ANQGSEA. DNA of the CDR3: TGCAGCGTTGGATCGGGAGAGCAGTACTTC. This gives the protein CSVGSGEQYF.

This clonotype was detected once. This beta chain lies outside the target of a library built for alpha chains; its clone size means little. The chain carries TRBV7-3 and TRBJ2-1, with a weak D call TRBD2 (5 bases). V lost 3 bases and J 6 bases, leaving 9 bases between the germline ends. The length of the CDR3 is 13 residues. Germline V gene sequence: CDR1 SGHTA, CDR2 FQGTGA. CDR3 sequence: CASSFGVSNEQFF. CDR3 nucleotides: TGTGCCAGCAGCTTCGGGGTGAGCAATGAGCAGTTCTTC.

This clonotype was counted between two and nine times. This beta chain is an unintended read in a library built for alpha chains; its size means little. The CDR3 DNA reads as TGCAGTGCTCCCTGGGGAGCGACTAACTATGGCTACACCTTC. Its translation: CSAPWGATNYGYTF. This chain uses TRBV20-1 with TRBJ1-2; D gene ambiguous. The CDR3 is 14 amino acids. Trimming took off 5 bases at V and 0 bases at J, with 13 bases between the two ends. Germline values: CDR1 DFQATT, CDR2 SNEGSKA (reference sequence).